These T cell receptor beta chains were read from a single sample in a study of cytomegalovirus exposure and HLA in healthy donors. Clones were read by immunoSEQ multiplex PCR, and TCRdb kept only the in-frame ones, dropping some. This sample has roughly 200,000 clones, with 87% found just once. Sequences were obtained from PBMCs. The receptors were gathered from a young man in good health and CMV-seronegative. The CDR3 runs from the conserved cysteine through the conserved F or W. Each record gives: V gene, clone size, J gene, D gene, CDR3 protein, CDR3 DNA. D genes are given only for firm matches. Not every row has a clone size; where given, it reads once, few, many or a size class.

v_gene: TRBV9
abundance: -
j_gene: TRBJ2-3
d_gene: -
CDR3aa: CASSVAGLPTYTQYF
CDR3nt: TGTGCCAGCAGCGTAGCCGGACTACCCACATATACGCAGTATTTT

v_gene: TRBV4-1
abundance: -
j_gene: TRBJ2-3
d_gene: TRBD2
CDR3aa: CASSQTSGGVTDTQYF
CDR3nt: TGCGCCAGCAGCCAAACTAGCGGGGGGGTCACAGATACGCAGTATTTT

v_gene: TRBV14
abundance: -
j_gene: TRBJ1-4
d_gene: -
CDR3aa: CASSQDRLNEKLFF
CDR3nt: TGTGCCAGCAGCCAGGACAGACTTAATGAAAAACTGTTTTTT

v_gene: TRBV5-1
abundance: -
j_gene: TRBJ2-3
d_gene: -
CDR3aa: CASSSSQGGTDTQYF
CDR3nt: TGCGCCAGCAGCTCGTCCCAGGGTGGCACAGATACGCAGTATTTT

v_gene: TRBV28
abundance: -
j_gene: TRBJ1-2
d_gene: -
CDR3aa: CASRGQGRGGYTF
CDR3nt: TGTGCCAGCAGGGGGCAGGGGCGCGGTGGCTACACCTTC

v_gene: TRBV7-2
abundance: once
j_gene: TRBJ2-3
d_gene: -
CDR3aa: CASSLERMDWAPDTQYF
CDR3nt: TGTGCCAGCAGCTTAGAGCGCATGGACTGGGCCCCGGATACGCAGTATTTT

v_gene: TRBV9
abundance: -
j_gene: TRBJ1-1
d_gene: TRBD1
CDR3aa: CASSATLQGAAEAFF
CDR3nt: TGTGCCAGCAGCGCCACGCTACAGGGGGCTGCTGAAGCTTTCTTT

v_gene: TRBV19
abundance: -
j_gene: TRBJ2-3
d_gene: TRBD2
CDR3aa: CASSQKGLAGGFGTDTQYF
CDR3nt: TGTGCCAGTAGTCAAAAGGGGCTAGCGGGAGGCTTTGGCACAGATACGCAGTATTTT

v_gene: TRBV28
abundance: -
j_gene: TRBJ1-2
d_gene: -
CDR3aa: CASSLLDFRGGYTF
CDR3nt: TGTGCCAGCAGTTTGCTGGACTTTCGAGGGGGCTACACCTTC

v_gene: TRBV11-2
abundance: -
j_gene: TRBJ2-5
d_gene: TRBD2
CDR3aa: CASSYQRGPETQYF
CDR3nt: TGTGCCAGCAGCTACCAGCGGGGGCCGGAGACCCAGTACTTC

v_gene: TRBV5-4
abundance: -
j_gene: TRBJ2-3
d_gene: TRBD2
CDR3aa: CASSLWTGGSFLDTQYF
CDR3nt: TGTGCCAGCAGCTTGTGGACGGGCGGGAGTTTTTTAGATACGCAGTATTTT

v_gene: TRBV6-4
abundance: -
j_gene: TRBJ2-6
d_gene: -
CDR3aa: CASSETHTGANVLTF
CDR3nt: TGTGCCAGCAGTGAGACACACACTGGGGCCAACGTCCTGACTTTC

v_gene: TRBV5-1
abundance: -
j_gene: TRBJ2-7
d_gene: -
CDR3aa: CASSWQQDYEQYF
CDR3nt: TGCGCCAGCAGCTGGCAACAGGACTACGAGCAGTACTTC

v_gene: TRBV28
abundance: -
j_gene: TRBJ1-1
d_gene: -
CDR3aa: CASSRGGLDTEAFF
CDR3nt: TGTGCCAGCAGTCGGGGAGGGTTGGACACTGAAGCTTTCTTT

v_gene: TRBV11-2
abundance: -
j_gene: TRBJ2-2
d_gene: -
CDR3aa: CASTSNGGANTGELFF
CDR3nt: TGTGCCAGCACCTCCAACGGAGGGGCGAACACCGGGGAGCTGTTTTTT

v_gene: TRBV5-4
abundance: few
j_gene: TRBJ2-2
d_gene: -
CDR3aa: CASSFGRRDGELFF
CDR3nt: TGTGCCAGCAGCTTCGGACGCAGGGACGGGGAGCTGTTTTTT

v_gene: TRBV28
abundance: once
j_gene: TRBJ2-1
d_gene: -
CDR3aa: CASRASPGNEQFF
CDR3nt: TGTGCCAGCAGGGCGAGCCCGGGGAATGAGCAGTTCTTC

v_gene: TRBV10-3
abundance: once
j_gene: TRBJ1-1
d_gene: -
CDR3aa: CAITAQGSGQTEAFF
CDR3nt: TGTGCCATCACTGCGCAGGGGTCGGGTCAAACTGAAGCTTTCTTT

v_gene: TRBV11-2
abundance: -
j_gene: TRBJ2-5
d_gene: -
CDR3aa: CASSLDQGKETQYF
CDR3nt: TGTGCCAGCAGCTTAGATCAGGGAAAGGAGACCCAGTACTTC

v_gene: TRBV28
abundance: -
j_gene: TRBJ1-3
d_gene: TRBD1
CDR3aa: CASSPLRQGGSGNTIYF
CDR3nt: TGTGCCAGCAGTCCCCTACGACAGGGGGGTTCTGGAAACACCATATATTTT

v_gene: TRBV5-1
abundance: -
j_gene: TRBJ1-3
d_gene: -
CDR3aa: CASSLARDWDTIYF
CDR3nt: TGCGCCAGCAGCTTGGCCAGGGATTGGGACACCATATATTTT

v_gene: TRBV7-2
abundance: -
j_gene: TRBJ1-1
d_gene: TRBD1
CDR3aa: CASRYTGQANTEAFF
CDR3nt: TGTGCCAGCAGATACACTGGACAGGCCAACACTGAAGCTTTCTTT

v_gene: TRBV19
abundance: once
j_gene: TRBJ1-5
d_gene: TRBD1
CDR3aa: CASSSRQDRDNQPQHF
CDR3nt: TGTGCCAGTAGTTCAAGACAGGACAGGGACAATCAGCCCCAGCATTTT

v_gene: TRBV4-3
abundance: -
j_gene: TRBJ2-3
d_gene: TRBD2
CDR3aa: CASSSILASLSTQYF
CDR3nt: TGCGCCAGCAGCAGCATACTAGCGAGTCTGTCTACGCAGTATTTT

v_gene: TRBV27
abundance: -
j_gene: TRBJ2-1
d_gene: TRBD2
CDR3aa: CASSPIAGGIVGGYNEQFF
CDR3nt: TGTGCCAGCAGTCCAATAGCGGGAGGGATAGTTGGTGGCTACAATGAGCAGTTCTTC

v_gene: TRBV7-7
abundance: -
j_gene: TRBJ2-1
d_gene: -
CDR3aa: CASSPIGGSRSYNEQFF
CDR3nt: TGTGCTAGCAGCCCTATTGGAGGGAGCCGCTCCTACAATGAGCAGTTCTTC

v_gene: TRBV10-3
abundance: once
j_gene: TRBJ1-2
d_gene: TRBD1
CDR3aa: CAISAGQGIPGYGYTF
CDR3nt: TGTGCCATCAGTGCGGGACAGGGGATCCCCGGGTATGGCTACACCTTC

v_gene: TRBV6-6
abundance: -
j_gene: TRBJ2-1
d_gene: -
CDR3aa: CASIRGGYNEQFF
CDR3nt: TGTGCCAGCATAAGGGGGGGATACAATGAGCAGTTCTTC

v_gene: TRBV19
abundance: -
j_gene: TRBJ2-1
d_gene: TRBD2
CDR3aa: CASSIDRRLAGGPGNEQFF
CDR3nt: TGTGCCAGTAGTATAGATCGAAGGCTAGCGGGAGGCCCGGGCAATGAGCAGTTCTTC

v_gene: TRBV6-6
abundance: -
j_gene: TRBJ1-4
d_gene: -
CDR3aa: CASSYTPGTFEKLFF
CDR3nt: TGTGCCAGCAGTTATACGCCCGGGACATTTGAAAAACTGTTTTTT

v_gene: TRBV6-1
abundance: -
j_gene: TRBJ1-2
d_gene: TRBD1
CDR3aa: CASSLTGVASNGYTF
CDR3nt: TGTGCCAGCAGTTTGACAGGGGTAGCGAGTAATGGCTACACCTTC

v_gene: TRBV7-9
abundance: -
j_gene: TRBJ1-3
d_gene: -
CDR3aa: CASTSLIRSGNTIYF
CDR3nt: TGTGCCAGCACCTCTTTAATCCGCTCTGGAAACACCATATATTTT

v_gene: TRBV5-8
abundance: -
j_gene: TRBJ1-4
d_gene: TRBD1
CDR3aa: CASSHYRGLNEKLFF
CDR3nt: TGTGCCAGCAGCCACTACAGGGGCTTAAATGAAAAACTGTTTTTT

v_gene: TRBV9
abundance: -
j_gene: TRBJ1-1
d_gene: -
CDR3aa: CASSVPTLQAMNTEAFF
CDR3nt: TGTGCCAGCAGCGTACCCACATTACAGGCCATGAACACTGAAGCTTTCTTT

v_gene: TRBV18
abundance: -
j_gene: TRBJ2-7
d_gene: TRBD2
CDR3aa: CASSPGLAGGEGEQYF
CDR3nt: TGTGCCAGCTCACCAGGACTAGCGGGGGGGGAAGGCGAGCAGTACTTC

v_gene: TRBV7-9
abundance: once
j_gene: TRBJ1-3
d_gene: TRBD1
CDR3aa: CASSFLNTGGPGNTIYF
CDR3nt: TGTGCCAGCAGCTTTCTAAATACAGGGGGCCCTGGAAACACCATATATTTT

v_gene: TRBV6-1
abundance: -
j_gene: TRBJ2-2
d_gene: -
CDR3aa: CASWDTNTGELFF
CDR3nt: TGTGCCAGCTGGGACACCAACACCGGGGAGCTGTTTTTT

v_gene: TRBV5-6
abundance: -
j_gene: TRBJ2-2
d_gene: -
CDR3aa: CASSHDRINTGELFF
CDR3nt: TGTGCCAGCAGCCACGACAGGATCAACACCGGGGAGCTGTTTTTT

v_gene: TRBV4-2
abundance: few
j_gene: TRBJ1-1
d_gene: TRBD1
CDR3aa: CASSQDKGARIEAFF
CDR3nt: TGTGCCAGCAGCCAAGATAAGGGGGCGAGGATTGAAGCTTTCTTT

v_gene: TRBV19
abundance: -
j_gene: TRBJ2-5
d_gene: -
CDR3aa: CASSIALVRLETQYF
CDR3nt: TGTGCCAGTAGTATTGCGCTAGTTCGTCTCGAGACCCAGTACTTC

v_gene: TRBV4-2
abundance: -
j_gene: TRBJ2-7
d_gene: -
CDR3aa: CASSRGSDYEQYF
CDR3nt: TGTGCCAGCAGCCGGGGCTCGGACTACGAGCAGTACTTC

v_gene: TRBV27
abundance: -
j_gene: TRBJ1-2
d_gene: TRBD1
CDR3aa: CASSPGTGSAYGYTF
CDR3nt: TGTGCCAGCAGTCCCGGGACAGGGTCCGCCTATGGCTACACCTTC

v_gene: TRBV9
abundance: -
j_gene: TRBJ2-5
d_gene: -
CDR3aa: CASSAGQETQYF
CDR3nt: TGTGCCAGCAGCGCAGGCCAAGAGACCCAGTACTTC

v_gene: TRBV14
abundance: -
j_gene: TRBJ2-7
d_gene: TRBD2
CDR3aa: CASSCRIRGLAGGVFYEQYF
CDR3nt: TGTGCCAGCAGCTGCCGAATCAGGGGACTAGCGGGGGGAGTATTCTACGAGCAGTACTTC

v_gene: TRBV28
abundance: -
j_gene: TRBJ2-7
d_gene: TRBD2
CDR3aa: CASSSRLVGLAGVGYEQYF
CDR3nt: TGTGCCAGCAGTTCCCGGCTAGTGGGACTAGCGGGAGTAGGTTACGAGCAGTACTTC

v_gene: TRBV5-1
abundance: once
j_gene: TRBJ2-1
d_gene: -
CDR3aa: CASSNQVQGNNEQFF
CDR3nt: TGCGCCAGCAGCAACCAAGTTCAGGGTAACAATGAGCAGTTCTTC

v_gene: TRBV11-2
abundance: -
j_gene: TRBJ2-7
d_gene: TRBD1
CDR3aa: CASSPRDRGRYEQYF
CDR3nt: TGTGCCAGCAGCCCAAGGGACAGGGGAAGGTACGAGCAGTACTTC

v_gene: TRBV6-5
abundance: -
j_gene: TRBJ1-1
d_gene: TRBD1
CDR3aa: CASLAPGGWNTEAFF
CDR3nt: TGTGCCAGCCTTGCCCCAGGGGGTTGGAACACTGAAGCTTTCTTT

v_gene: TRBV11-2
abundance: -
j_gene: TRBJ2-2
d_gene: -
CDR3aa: CASSLYTDYTGELFF
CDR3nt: TGTGCCAGCAGCTTATACACTGACTACACCGGGGAGCTGTTTTTT

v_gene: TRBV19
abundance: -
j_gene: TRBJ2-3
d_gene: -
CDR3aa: CASSMRADTQYF
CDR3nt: TGTGCCAGTAGTATGCGGGCAGATACGCAGTATTTT

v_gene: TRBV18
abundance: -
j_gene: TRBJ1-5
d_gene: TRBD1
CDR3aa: CASSSGQGPQPQHF
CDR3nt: TGTGCCAGCTCATCGGGACAGGGCCCTCAGCCCCAGCATTTT

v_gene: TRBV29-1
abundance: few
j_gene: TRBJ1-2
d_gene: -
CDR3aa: CSVGGVQGYTF
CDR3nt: TGCAGCGTGGGGGGGGTTCAGGGCTACACCTTC

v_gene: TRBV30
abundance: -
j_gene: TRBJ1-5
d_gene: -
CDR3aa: CAWRRGSNQPQHF
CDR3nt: TGTGCCTGGAGACGGGGTAGCAATCAGCCCCAGCATTTT